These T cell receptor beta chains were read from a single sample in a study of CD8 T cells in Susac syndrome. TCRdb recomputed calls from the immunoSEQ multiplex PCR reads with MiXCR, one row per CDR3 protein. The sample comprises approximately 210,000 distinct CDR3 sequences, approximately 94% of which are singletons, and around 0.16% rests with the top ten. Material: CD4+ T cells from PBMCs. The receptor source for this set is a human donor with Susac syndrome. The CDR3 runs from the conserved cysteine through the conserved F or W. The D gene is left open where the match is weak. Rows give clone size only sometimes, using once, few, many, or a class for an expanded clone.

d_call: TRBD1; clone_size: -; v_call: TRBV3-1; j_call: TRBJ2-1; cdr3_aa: CASSRPGGGSYNEQFF; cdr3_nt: TGTGCCAGCAGCCGTCCAGGGGGCGGGTCCTACAATGAGCAGTTCTTC
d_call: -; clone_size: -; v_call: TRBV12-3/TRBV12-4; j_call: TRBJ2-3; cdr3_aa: CASERRASGTDTQYF; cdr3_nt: TGTGCCAGCGAGCGGAGAGCATCCGGGACAGATACGCAGTATTTT
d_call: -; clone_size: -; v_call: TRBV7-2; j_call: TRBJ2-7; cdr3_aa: CASTTLGSPQYF; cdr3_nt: TGTGCCAGCACTACACTGGGGTCCCCGCAGTACTTC
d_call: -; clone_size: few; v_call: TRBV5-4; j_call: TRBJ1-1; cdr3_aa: CASSLSAGTEAFF; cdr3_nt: TGTGCCAGCAGCTTGTCGGCAGGGACTGAAGCTTTCTTT
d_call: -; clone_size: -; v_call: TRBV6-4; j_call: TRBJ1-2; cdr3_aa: CARDTPCRGNYGYTF; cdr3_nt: TGTGCCAGAGACACTCCATGTAGGGGGAACTATGGCTACACCTTC
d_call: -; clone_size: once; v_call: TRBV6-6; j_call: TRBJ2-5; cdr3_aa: CASSYSRDSHSETQYF; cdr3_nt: TGTGCCAGCAGTTACTCGCGGGACAGCCATTCGGAGACCCAGTACTTC
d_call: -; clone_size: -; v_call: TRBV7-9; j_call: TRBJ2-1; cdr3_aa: CASSPGLNQGFSYNEQFF; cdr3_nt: TGTGCCAGCAGCCCCGGTCTAAACCAGGGGTTCTCCTACAATGAGCAGTTCTTC
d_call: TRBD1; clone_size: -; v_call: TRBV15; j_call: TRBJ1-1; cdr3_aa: CATSRSTGAEAFF; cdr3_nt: TGTGCCACCAGCAGATCGACAGGGGCTGAAGCTTTCTTT
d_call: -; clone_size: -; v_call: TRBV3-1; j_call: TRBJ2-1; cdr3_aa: CASSQDGTQGIHEQFF; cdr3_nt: TGTGCCAGCAGCCAAGATGGAACCCAGGGGATCCATGAGCAGTTCTTC
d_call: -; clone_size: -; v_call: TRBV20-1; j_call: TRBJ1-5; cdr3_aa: CSASSGGDSNQPQHF; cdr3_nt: TGCAGTGCTAGTTCCGGGGGGGATAGCAATCAGCCCCAGCATTTT
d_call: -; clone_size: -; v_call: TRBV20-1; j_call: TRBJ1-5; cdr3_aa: CSAGLGTQPQHF; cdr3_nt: TGCAGTGCGGGGCTAGGCACTCAGCCCCAGCATTTT
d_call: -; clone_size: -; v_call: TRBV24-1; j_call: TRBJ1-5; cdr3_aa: CATSRDGNQPQHF; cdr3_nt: TGTGCCACCAGCCGGGACGGCAATCAGCCCCAGCATTTT
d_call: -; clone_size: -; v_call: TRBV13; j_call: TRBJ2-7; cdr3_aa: CASSLRGAQYEQYF; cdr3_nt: TGTGCCAGCAGCTTACGTGGGGCTCAATACGAGCAGTACTTC
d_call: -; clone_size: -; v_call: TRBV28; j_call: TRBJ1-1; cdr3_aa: CASSASGGENTEAFF; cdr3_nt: TGTGCCAGCAGCGCCTCGGGTGGGGAGAACACTGAAGCTTTCTTT
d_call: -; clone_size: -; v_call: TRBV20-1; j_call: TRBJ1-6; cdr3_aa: CSARDRETSPLHF; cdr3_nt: TGCAGTGCTAGAGACAGGGAGACTTCACCCCTCCACTTT
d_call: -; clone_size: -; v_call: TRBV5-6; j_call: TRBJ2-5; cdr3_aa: CASSLMPGETQYF; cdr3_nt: TGTGCCAGCAGCTTGATGCCGGGCGAGACCCAGTACTTC
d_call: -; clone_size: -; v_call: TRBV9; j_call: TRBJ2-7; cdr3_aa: CASTPRDRHRDEQYF; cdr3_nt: TGTGCCAGCACCCCACGGGACCGCCACCGCGACGAGCAGTACTTC
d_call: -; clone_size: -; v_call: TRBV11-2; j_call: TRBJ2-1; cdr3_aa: CASSKARVSDNEQFF; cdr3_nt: TGTGCCAGCAGCAAAGCACGGGTCAGTGATAATGAGCAGTTCTTC
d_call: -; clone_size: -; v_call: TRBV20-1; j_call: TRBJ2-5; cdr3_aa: CSARVGSQNYQETQYF; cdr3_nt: TGCAGTGCTAGAGTGGGCAGCCAGAATTACCAAGAGACCCAGTACTTC
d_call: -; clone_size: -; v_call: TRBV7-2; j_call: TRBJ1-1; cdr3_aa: CASSAQGRTEAFF; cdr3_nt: TGTGCCAGCAGCGCCCAGGGAAGAACTGAAGCTTTCTTT
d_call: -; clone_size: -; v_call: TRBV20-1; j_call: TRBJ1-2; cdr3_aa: CSARLFDRPNYGYTF; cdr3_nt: TGCAGTGCTAGACTTTTTGACAGACCGAACTATGGCTACACCTTC
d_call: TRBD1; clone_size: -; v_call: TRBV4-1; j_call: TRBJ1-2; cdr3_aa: CASSPPTGGIVGYTF; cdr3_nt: TGCGCCAGCAGCCCCCCGACAGGGGGAATCGTTGGCTACACCTTC
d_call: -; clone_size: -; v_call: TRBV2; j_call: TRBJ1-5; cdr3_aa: CASRLDMSNQPQHF; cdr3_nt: TGTGCCAGCAGATTGGATATGTCCAATCAGCCCCAGCATTTT
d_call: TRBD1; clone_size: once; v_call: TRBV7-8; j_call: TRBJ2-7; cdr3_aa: CASSALPGQSSYEQYF; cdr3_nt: TGTGCCAGCAGCGCGCTCCCGGGACAGAGCTCCTACGAGCAGTACTTC
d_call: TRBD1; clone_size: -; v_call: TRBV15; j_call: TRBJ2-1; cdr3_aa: CATSRDGQAKNEQFF; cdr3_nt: TGTGCCACCAGCAGAGACGGACAGGCAAAAAATGAGCAGTTCTTC
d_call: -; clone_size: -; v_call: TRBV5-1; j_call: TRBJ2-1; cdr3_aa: CASSLSGGLGEQFF; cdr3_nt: TGCGCCAGCAGCTTGTCAGGGGGGCTCGGTGAGCAGTTCTTC
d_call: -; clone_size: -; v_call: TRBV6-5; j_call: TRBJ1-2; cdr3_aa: CASSYSFEVDGYTF; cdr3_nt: TGTGCCAGCAGTTACTCCTTCGAGGTCGATGGCTACACCTTC
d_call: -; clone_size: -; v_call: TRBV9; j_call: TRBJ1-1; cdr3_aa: CASSTGTITEAFF; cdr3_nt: TGTGCCAGCAGCACCGGGACAATCACTGAAGCTTTCTTT
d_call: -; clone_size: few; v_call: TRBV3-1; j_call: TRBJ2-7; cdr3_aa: CASSPSSYEQYF; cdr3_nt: TGTGCCAGCAGCCCTAGCTCCTACGAGCAGTACTTC
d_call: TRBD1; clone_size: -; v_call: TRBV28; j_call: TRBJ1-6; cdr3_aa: CASSTGQGPRYYNSPLHF; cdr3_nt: TGTGCCAGCAGTACGGGACAGGGGCCTCGATACTATAATTCACCCCTCCACTTT
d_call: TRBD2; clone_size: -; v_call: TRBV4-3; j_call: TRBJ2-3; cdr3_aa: CASSQESAGADTQYF; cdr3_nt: TGCGCCAGCAGCCAAGAGAGTGCGGGGGCAGATACGCAGTATTTT
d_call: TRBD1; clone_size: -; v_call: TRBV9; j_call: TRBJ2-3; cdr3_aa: CASSPRTGLTDTQYF; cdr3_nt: TGTGCCAGCAGCCCCCGGACAGGGCTCACAGATACGCAGTATTTT
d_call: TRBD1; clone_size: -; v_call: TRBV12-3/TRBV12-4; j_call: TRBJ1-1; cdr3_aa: CASSLTGDTEAFF; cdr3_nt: TGTGCCAGCTCACTCACAGGGGACACTGAAGCTTTCTTT
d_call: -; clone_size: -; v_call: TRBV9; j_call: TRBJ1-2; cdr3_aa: CASSVGGTQAGGYTF; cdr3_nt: TGTGCCAGCAGCGTGGGCGGGACCCAGGCAGGCGGCTACACCTTC
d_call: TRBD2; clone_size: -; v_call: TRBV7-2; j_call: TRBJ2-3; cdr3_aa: CASSSTTARAGGSQYF; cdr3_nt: TGTGCCAGCAGCTCCACCACCGCTCGAGCGGGGGGATCGCAGTATTTT
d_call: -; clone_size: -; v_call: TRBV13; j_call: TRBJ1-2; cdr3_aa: CASSFVWAANYGYTF; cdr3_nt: TGTGCCAGCAGCTTCGTATGGGCGGCTAACTATGGCTACACCTTC
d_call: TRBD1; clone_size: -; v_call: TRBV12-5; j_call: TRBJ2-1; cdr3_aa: CASGLEQTTGERDNEQFF; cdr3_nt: TGTGCTAGTGGTTTGGAGCAAACTACAGGGGAACGGGACAATGAGCAGTTCTTC